This T cell receptor beta chain was observed in a study of regulatory dendritic cells for organ transplantation. V lost 0 bases, J lost 6 bases, and 13 bases lay in between. CDR1 is KGHSH and CDR2 is LQKENI in the germline V gene. The CDR3 consists of 15 residues. Produced via immunoSEQ multiplex PCR; TCRdb's table is partial and in-frame only. Of approximately 28,000 clones detected, approximately 86% appear once; the ten largest clones hold approximately 0.43%. The chain uses TRBV18 and TRBJ2-3; D is ambiguous. The clonotype comes from a human donor in good health. Sequenced input: naive CD8+ T cells from blood. Subset noted: CD45RA+ naive T cells. CDR3 in amino acids: CASSPPNDRVDTQYF. The DNA for the CDR3 is TGTGCCAGCTCACCACCGAACGACCGGGTTGATACGCAGTATTTT.